This is a list of T cell receptor beta chains from one sample in a study of shared clonotypes between healthy human individuals. TCRdb's copy holds only in-frame clones and misses some; the assay was immunoSEQ multiplex PCR. The sample lists some 510,000 clones; about four fifths were seen once. Source material: PBMCs. Receptors were obtained from a woman aged 40 to 49 in good health. Some clones in this sample may be carry-over from other donors' samples. CDR3s include the opening cysteine and the closing phenylalanine or tryptophan. Each record gives: D gene, clone size, J gene, V gene, CDR3 protein, CDR3 DNA. A D gene is named only where the DNA matches it firmly. For some rows the clone size is stated as once, few or many, or as a class when expanded; others skip it.

-,few,TRBJ2-5,TRBV18,CASSRAIQETQYF,TGTGCCAGCTCCAGAGCCATACAAGAGACCCAGTACTTC
TRBD1,-,TRBJ2-5,TRBV5-1,CASSRPDRGLQETQYF,TGCGCCAGCAGCCGTCCGGACAGGGGTTTACAAGAGACCCAGTACTTC
TRBD2,few,TRBJ2-7,TRBV11-2,CASSSGGWTSGSPYEQYF,TGTGCCAGCAGCTCGGGCGGGTGGACTAGCGGGAGTCCCTACGAGCAGTACTTC
TRBD2,-,TRBJ2-7,TRBV9,CASSVGLAGYEQYF,TGTGCCAGCAGCGTCGGACTAGCGGGATACGAGCAGTACTTC
TRBD1,-,TRBJ2-7,TRBV30,CAWSGVRGPVVGQYF,TGTGCCTGGAGTGGGGTCAGGGGGCCCGTGGTGGGGCAGTACTTC
TRBD2,-,TRBJ2-1,TRBV7-6,CASSSHSGTSGREYNEQFF,TGTGCCAGCAGCTCCCATTCCGGGACTAGCGGGAGAGAGTACAATGAGCAGTTCTTC
-,once,TRBJ1-5,TRBV7-9,CASSWGGYQPQHF,TGTGCCAGCAGCTGGGGCGGGTATCAGCCCCAGCATTTT
-,many,TRBJ2-1,TRBV7-9,CASSPNFNEQFF,TGTGCCAGCAGCCCCAACTTCAATGAGCAGTTCTTC
TRBD1,-,TRBJ2-1,TRBV4-1,CASSQGRQGPRGGNEQFF,TGCGCCAGCAGCCAAGGAAGACAGGGCCCCAGGGGTGGCAATGAGCAGTTCTTC
-,-,TRBJ1-1,TRBV30,CAWSVWESSEAFF,TGTGCCTGGAGTGTCTGGGAGTCTAGTGAAGCTTTCTTT
-,-,TRBJ2-1,TRBV29-1,CSATTRRGDDEQFF,TGCAGCGCCACGACTAGGAGAGGTGACGATGAGCAGTTCTTC
TRBD1,-,TRBJ1-4,TRBV27,CASKKLGQGREKLFF,TGTGCCAGCAAAAAATTGGGACAGGGGCGTGAAAAACTGTTTTTT
-,once,TRBJ2-5,TRBV21-1,CASSKWKKQPETQYF,TGTGCCAGCAGCAAGTGGAAGAAACAGCCAGAGACCCAGTACTTC
-,-,TRBJ2-7,TRBV30,CAWSSNIYEQYF,TGTGCCTGGAGTTCAAATATCTACGAGCAGTACTTC
-,-,TRBJ2-2,TRBV2,CASSDFGPPTGELFF,TGTGCCAGCAGTGATTTTGGGCCCCCTACCGGGGAGCTGTTTTTT
TRBD1,-,TRBJ1-1,TRBV30,CAWSEGGWNTEAFF,TGTGCCTGGAGTGAAGGGGGCTGGAACACTGAAGCTTTCTTT
-,few,TRBJ2-6,TRBV6-6,CASSYSLSSGANVLTF,TGTGCCAGCAGTTACTCGTTAAGTTCTGGGGCCAACGTCCTGACTTTC
-,-,TRBJ2-3,TRBV9,CASSVDESTDTQYF,TGTGCCAGCAGCGTAGACGAAAGCACAGATACGCAGTATTTT
TRBD1,-,TRBJ1-2,TRBV28,CASRTGQGTSPYGYTF,TGTGCCAGCAGGACGGGACAGGGGACCTCTCCCTATGGCTACACCTTC
-,-,TRBJ2-7,TRBV5-1,CASSLEADVSYEQYF,TGCGCCAGCAGCTTGGAGGCCGACGTGAGCTACGAGCAGTACTTC
-,many,TRBJ1-1,TRBV9,CASSVRKAFF,TGTGCCAGCAGCGTCCGGAAAGCTTTCTTT
TRBD1,-,TRBJ2-1,TRBV15,CATSPPYRGAEQFF,TGTGCCACCTCTCCCCCGTACAGGGGCGCTGAGCAGTTCTTC
-,-,TRBJ1-5,TRBV5-1,CASSLDGGIVQPQHF,TGCGCCAGCAGCTTGGATGGGGGAATTGTTCAGCCCCAGCATTTT
TRBD1,-,TRBJ1-6,TRBV9,CASSVGTGQVNSPLHF,TGTGCCAGCAGCGTAGGAACGGGACAGGTTAATTCACCCCTCCACTTT
-,-,TRBJ2-3,TRBV15,CATSRDITSFTDTQYF,TGTGCCACCAGCAGAGATATCACTAGCTTCACAGATACGCAGTATTTT
-,-,TRBJ2-2,TRBV11-2,CASSRLIGRSNTGELFF,TGTGCCAGCAGCCGACTTATCGGACGGTCGAACACCGGGGAGCTGTTTTTT
TRBD1,once,TRBJ2-7,TRBV7-2,CASVGDRGSYEQYF,TGTGCCAGCGTCGGGGACAGGGGGTCCTACGAGCAGTACTTC
-,-,TRBJ1-2,TRBV7-8,CASSLVPDGGYTF,TGTGCCAGCAGCTTAGTTCCCGACGGTGGCTACACCTTC
TRBD2,-,TRBJ2-2,TRBV5-1,CASLDGTSGRGRSGELFF,TGCGCCAGCTTAGACGGGACTAGCGGGAGAGGGCGATCCGGGGAGCTGTTTTTT
TRBD2,once,TRBJ2-7,TRBV29-1,CSVVLSSGSDEQYF,TGCAGCGTTGTATTGTCTAGCGGGAGTGACGAGCAGTACTTC
TRBD1,-,TRBJ2-7,TRBV27,CASSRRAGGYEQYF,TGTGCCAGCAGTCGCCGGGCAGGGGGCTACGAGCAGTACTTC
TRBD2,-,TRBJ2-1,TRBV5-4,CASSPGGGPSSYNEQFF,TGTGCCAGCAGCCCGGGGGGAGGCCCCAGCTCCTACAATGAGCAGTTCTTC
-,-,TRBJ2-3,TRBV28,CASSLFSDTQYF,TGTGCCAGCAGTTTATTCTCAGATACGCAGTATTTT
TRBD1,-,TRBJ1-1,TRBV5-1,CASTFGGQGLTEAFF,TGCGCCAGCACCTTCGGGGGACAGGGACTTACTGAAGCTTTCTTT
TRBD1,-,TRBJ2-5,TRBV7-8,CASSLGRTGKETQYF,TGTGCCAGCAGCTTAGGCCGGACAGGGAAAGAGACCCAGTACTTC
TRBD2,few,TRBJ2-2,TRBV2,CASSRGAGELFF,TGTGCCAGCAGTCGGGGGGCCGGGGAGCTGTTTTTT
-,-,TRBJ2-3,TRBV28,CASGFSVGTQYF,TGTGCCAGCGGATTTAGTGTCGGTACGCAGTATTTT
-,-,TRBJ2-7,TRBV6-7,CSAYEQYF,TGTTCTGCCTACGAGCAGTACTTC
-,-,TRBJ2-7,TRBV28,CASSSIRDTSSYEQYF,TGTGCCAGCAGCTCGATCCGGGACACGAGCTCCTACGAGCAGTACTTC